This TCR beta chain was recovered during a study of T cell responses to AZD1222 COVID-19 vaccine. V lost 5 bases to trimming and J lost 5 bases, with 12 bases between them. This CDR3 contains 13 residues. CDR1 is MNHEY and CDR2 is SVGAGI in the germline V gene. Profiled with immunoSEQ multiplex PCR; TCRdb holds only in-frame clones, not every one. There are about 120,000 clones in the sample; approximately 90% occur only once, and 4% to 5% lies in the top ten. The source material was peripheral blood, sampled 28 days after the second dose of the MenACWY control vaccine. The source of this sequence is an adult who received the MenACWY meningococcal vaccine as a control. This chain joins TRBV6-5 and TRBJ2-5, with D perhaps assigned TRBD1 or TRBD2 (5 bases each). The CDR3: CASSPGWGETQYF. CDR3 bases: TGTGCCAGCAGTCCCGGGTGGGGGGAGACCCAGTACTTC.